Reported below is one T cell receptor (beta chain). This clonotype was recorded at least ten times. No cognate antigen has been identified for it. The input lacks base qualities; no much larger clone sits a single base away. The data were taken from a study of T cells in Graves' hyperthyroidism and ophthalmopathy (dated by TCRdb to about 2019). Study-level background: Peripheral blood samples were taken at the time of initial diagnosis, prior to any treatment. According to the paper, TCR Vbeta CDR3 sequencing was carried out on approximately 140 peripheral blood samples, which came from 40 to 45 ophthalmopathy, 70 to 80 hyperthyroidism and 17 progressor patients. After sampling, hyperthyroidism patients received methimazole starting at 30 mg daily, and ophthalmopathy patients received high-dose intravenous methylprednisolone. Prospective prediction of ophthalmopathy was tested in an independent validation cohort of 18 to 20 hyperthyroidism patients and 17 patients who later progressed to ophthalmopathy. Thyroid tissue and blood T-cell repertoires from about six Graves' hyperthyroidism patients were also compared in the study. The approximately 97 discovery patients were randomly divided into training and test sets at a 7:3 ratio. TCR V-J signatures able to tell the groups apart were searched for in a discovery cohort of 100 or so patients, of whom more than 40 had Graves' ophthalmopathy and 57 had stable Graves' hyperthyroidism.

The germline V gene sets CDR1 to MNHEY and CDR2 to SVGAGI. The CDR3, from cysteine to phenylalanine, totals 12 residues. CDR3 DNA is the only sequence kept; it has 36 bases, read in frame from the first base. V and J are truncated by 4 bases and 8 bases respectively, leaving an intervening sequence of 8 bases. A patient counted as having stable Graves' hyperthyroidism if no progression to ophthalmopathy occurred over 18 months of follow-up. Hyperthyroidism patients were aged 18 to 65 years and newly diagnosed, with disease duration of less than 2 months. Exclusion was applied to patients with uncontrolled infections, other autoimmune diseases, pregnancy or lactation. Clinical symptoms, serum thyroxine and TRAb, thyroid ultrasound, and orbital computed tomography formed the basis for the diagnoses. Ficoll-Paque density gradient centrifugation was used to isolate PBMCs from 9.5 to 10 ml of fresh peripheral blood. Trizol reagent was used to extract total RNA, and RNA quality was then checked on an Agilent 2100 Bioanalyzer.

The TCR beta CDR3 regions were amplified from the RNA transcripts. The first round of RT-PCR for the TCR CDR3 was performed with the HTBI primer set and the Qiagen OneStep RT-PCR kit. Libraries were constructed in a second round of multiplex PCR, after which size selection and purification were carried out. The libraries were sequenced on an Illumina HiSeq2000 using paired-end 100 bp reads. Processing in the source paper ran as follows. SOAPnuke was used to process the raw data, removing reads that contained adapters or uncalled bases, had a mean Phred below 15, or lacked an exact match to the constant primer or identifier. High-quality paired reads were merged with COPE v1.2.5, and unique nucleotide sequences were defined as clonotypes. MiTCR v1.1 was used to align the clonotypes against IMGT TRBV, TRBD and TRBJ reference segments. The analysis included only V-J combinations with a frequency above 0.0001, which together covered more than 98% of the repertoires. A TCS score was defined as the ratio between F50 (clonal expansion) and ExV (chaos), using BLOSUM62-based TCRdist between CDR3 peptides within each V-J. Welch's t-statistics and random forest reduced 500 to 550 V-J features to 10 to 15, which were used in a naive Bayes classifier (R e1071). The public sequencing data were trimmed at Q25 with fastp and processed into clonotypes with MiXCR by TCRdb, which kept only in-frame beta chains. Every distinct CDR3 protein forms one entry, paired with its most common genes and DNA. The V and J calls were determined by TCRdb, not by the authors. In all, the sample holds about 350,000 distinct CDR3 sequences, and over 11% of those were seen once. The ten largest make up about 22% of the sample.

Study-wide conclusions, independent of this receptor: A model built on a 13 V-J signature distinguished ophthalmopathy from stable hyperthyroidism, reaching approximately 89% sensitivity and about 81% specificity in cross-validation and 80%/75% in testing. Most expanded thyroid clonotypes (frequency above 0.001) were also detected in blood, a finding suggesting that blood repertoires may reflect thyroid immune responses. Sample size was not statistically predetermined, and investigators were not blinded to group allocation. In validation, progression to ophthalmopathy was predicted by the model with more than 65% sensitivity and about 72% specificity, a median of approximately 6.5 months before onset.

The V and J genes are TRBV6-5 and TRBJ2-2, with the D segment identity uncertain. The clonotype comes from a woman aged 30 to 39 with Graves' hyperthyroidism. The specimen was blood. Here is the DNA: TGTGCCAGCAGTTTCTACCCTGGGGAGCTGTTTTTT. It translates as CASSFYPGELFF.